The 28 T cell receptor beta chains given below trace back to one sample, sequenced in a study of cytomegalovirus exposure and HLA in healthy donors. The data were produced by immunoSEQ multiplex PCR, yet TCRdb's version contains in-frame clones alone and is incomplete. The sample consists of tens of thousands of clones, 80% to 95% of them appearing once. Sequenced: PBMCs. These receptors were taken from a woman aged 25 to 39 in good health and CMV-seronegative.

The chain employs TRBV5-1 and TRBJ2-5, with 14 positions matching TRBD2. CDR1 SGHRS and CDR2 YFSETQ come from the germline V gene. CDR3 length: 20 residues. V lost 4 bases to trimming and J lost 4 bases; unmatched junction nucleotides: 18. CDR3 sequence: CASSPQGTGLAGGLRETQYF. CDR3 sequence (DNA): TGCGCCAGCAGCCCGCAGGGGACCGGACTAGCGGGGGGACTCCGAGAGACCCAGTACTTC.

The V gene is TRBV7-2, the J gene TRBJ2-1; 7 nucleotides line up with TRBD2. The CDR3 runs to 15 residues. The V and J ends lost 3 bases and 0 bases, in that order; junction bases with no gene match: 2. CDR1 and CDR2 from the germline V gene are SGHTA and FQGNSA. In DNA form, the CDR3 reads TGTGCCAGCAGCTTGACTAGCAGCTCCTACAATGAGCAGTTCTTC. Amino acids: CASSLTSSSYNEQFF.

V and J are TRBV18 and TRBJ1-4, with a weak D call TRBD1 (6 bases). The germline gives CDR1 KGHSH, CDR2 LQKENI. Trimming removed 4 bases from V and 0 bases from J, with 12 bases in between. The CDR3 runs to 16 residues. The CDR3 DNA reads TGTGCCAGCTCACTCATATCAGGGGCAACTAATGAAAAACTGTTTTTT. Translated: CASSLISGATNEKLFF.

The CDR3 nucleotides are TGCGCCAGCAGCTTGAGGGTGTCGCAGGGGCCGAGGTATGAGCAGTTCTTC. This gives the protein CASSLRVSQGPRYEQFF. The gene calls are TRBV5-1 and TRBJ2-1; D perhaps matches TRBD1 (6 bases). The CDR3 contains 17 residues. CDR1 and CDR2 from the germline V gene are SGHRS and YFSETQ. Trimming removed 1 base at V and 8 bases at J, with 22 bases between.

V gene TRBV4-2 combines with J gene TRBJ2-3; 8 bases map to TRBD2. Germline loops: CDR1 LGHNA, CDR2 YNFKEQ. Losses at the gene ends were 5 bases for V and 2 bases for J; bases not matched to a gene: 6. The CDR3 loop spans 15 amino acids. The CDR3 region has the DNA TGTGCCAGCAGCGCTGACGGGAGGGACACAGATACGCAGTATTTT. This sequence encodes CASSADGRDTDTQYF.

Worth noting for this clone: The DNA is omitted, as the CDR3 cannot be located on it reliably, and the CDR3 follows TCRdb's listing. The rearrangement joins TRBV28 to TRBJ2-5; TRBD2 was called by the table and not checked on the DNA. CDR1 MDHEN and CDR2 SYDVKM come from the germline V gene. Including both end residues, the CDR3 is 16 amino acids long. The chain's CDR3 is CASSFGAGGASETQYF.

This clone was picked up one time. The chain uses TRBV6-7 and TRBJ1-4, with D unclear. TRBV6-7 is annotated as an ORF whose role is uncertain. Trimming cost V 8 bases and J 2 bases, with 12 bases left between them. The CDR3 has 14 amino acids. In DNA form, the CDR3 reads TGTGCCAGCCCACGGAGGGAGACTAATGAAAAACTGTTTTTT. Translating it yields CASPRRETNEKLFF.

The CDR3 DNA reads as TGTGCCATCAGGAACCGGGACAGTTCAGATACGCAGTATTTT. The encoded protein is CAIRNRDSSDTQYF. The J gene is TRBJ2-3, the V gene TRBV10-3, with 7 bases that match TRBD1. CDR3 size: 14 residues. The germline V gene has CDR1 ENHRY and CDR2 SYGVKD. V gave up 6 bases and J gave up 4 bases; unmatched junction bases: 7.

The V gene is TRBV19, the J gene TRBJ1-5; D gene unclear. V lost 6 bases and J lost 5, with 8 bases in between. CDR3 size: 12 residues. The V gene's germline CDR1 is LNHDA and CDR2 SQIVND (reference sequence). The CDR3 bases are TGTGCCAGTAGACAAGGAGATCAGCCCCAGCATTTT. Translation gives CASRQGDQPQHF.

This chain links TRBV5-5 with TRBJ2-6; 9 bases are shared with TRBD1. CDR3 size: 18 residues. After removal of 3 bases from V and 0 bases from J, the junction contained 7 bases not matched to a gene. Germline V CDR1 and CDR2: SGHKS, YYEKEE (reference sequence). The CDR3 region is CASSYTGGWNSGANVLTF. For the CDR3, the DNA is TGTGCCAGCAGCTATACAGGGGGCTGGAACTCTGGGGCCAACGTCCTGACTTTC. Combining the CDR3 with reference TRBV5-5 and TRBJ2-6 gives the whole variable domain DAGVTQSPTHLIKTRGQQVTLRCSPISGHKSVSWYQQVLGQGPQFIFQYYEKEERGRGNFPDRFSARQFPNYSSELNVNALLLGDSALYLCASSYTGGWNSGANVLTFGAGSRLTVL.

The chain links TRBV9 to TRBJ1-2; D unresolved. Germline assignment: CDR1 SGDLS and CDR2 YYNGEE. CDR3 length: 14 residues. V was pared by 3 bases and J by 0 bases, with 9 bases between. DNA for the CDR3: TGTGCCAGCAGCGGTCAGGCTTCTAACTATGGCTACACCTTC. It translates to CASSGQASNYGYTF.

The chain combines TRBV28 with TRBJ1-1, with no clear D. The CDR3 has 12 residues. Germline-derived CDR1 and CDR2 are MDHEN and SYDVKM. V gave up 5 bases and J gave up 1 base, with 5 bases separating them. CDR3 residues: CASSARNTEAFF. The CDR3 DNA reads TGTGCCAGCAGTGCTAGGAACACTGAAGCTTTCTTT.

V gene TRBV5-5 combines with J gene TRBJ1-2; TRBD1 matches at 8 bases. The CDR3 has 15 residues. V gave up 0 bases and J gave up 4 bases; unmatched junction bases: 5. Germline-derived CDR1 and CDR2 are SGHKS and YYEKEE (reference sequence). DNA of the CDR3: TGTGCCAGCAGCTTGGAGGGACAGGCATCCTATGGCTACACCTTC. It codes for CASSLEGQASYGYTF.

The V and J genes are TRBV19 and TRBJ1-4, with a weak D call TRBD1 (6 bases). Looked up from germline, CDR1 is LNHDA and CDR2 is SQIVND (reference sequence). CDR3 length: 13 amino acids. The V end was cut by 7 bases, the J end by 5 bases, with 11 bases between. The CDR3 reads CASNGQNNEKLFF. The CDR3 nucleotides are TGTGCCAGTAATGGACAGAACAATGAAAAACTGTTTTTT.

This rearrangement joins TRBV14 to TRBJ2-7; 9 nucleotides align to TRBD1. The CDR3 runs 18 residues. J was trimmed by 1 base and V by 1 base; bases with no gene match: 11. CDR1 and CDR2 (germline): SGHDN, FVKESK. CDR3 nucleotide sequence: TGTGCCAGCAGCCAAGGAAAACTTGCAGGACAGGGGTCCTACGAGCAGTACTTC. It encodes CASSQGKLAGQGSYEQYF.

V is TRBV27 and J is TRBJ2-3, with a possible D match to TRBD2 (6 bases). The ends were cut back, 1 base at V and 1 base at J, with 15 bases in the middle. CDR1 MNHEY and CDR2 SMNVEV come from the germline V gene (reference sequence). The CDR3 loop spans 17 amino acids. The CDR3 loop reads CASSLWPGGAGTDTQYF. CDR3 in DNA: TGTGCCAGCAGTTTATGGCCCGGCGGGGCAGGCACAGATACGCAGTATTTT.

The chain joins TRBV5-6 to TRBJ2-5, with D possibly matching TRBD2 (5 bases). The V gene's germline CDR1 is SGHDT and CDR2 YYEEEE. CDR3 size: 15 residues. The V gene lost 4 bases and the J gene lost 1 base, with 14 bases spanning the gap. The CDR3 loop is CASSVTRLSQETQYF. The CDR3, as DNA: TGTGCCAGCAGCGTAACCCGACTATCCCAAGAGACCCAGTACTTC.

This chain joins TRBV28 and TRBJ1-5, with TRBD1 identical over 8 bases. The CDR3 spans 17 residues. Germline-derived CDR1 and CDR2 are MDHEN and SYDVKM. V dropped 5 bases and J dropped 7; count of bases not matched to a gene: 16. The CDR3 nucleotides are TGTGCCAGCAGTATCTCCTTGGACAGGGCTGTGAGGCAGCCCCAGCATTTT. Protein sequence: CASSISLDRAVRQPQHF. Combining the CDR3 with reference TRBV28 and TRBJ1-5 gives the whole variable domain DVKVTQSSRYLVKRTGEKVFLECVQDMDHENMFWYRQDPGLGLRLIYFSYDVKMKEKGDIPEGYSVSREKKERFSLILESASTNQTSMYLCASSISLDRAVRQPQHFGDGTRLSIL.

The gene calls are TRBV6-1 and TRBJ1-5; a possible D gene is TRBD1 (5 bases). V shed 1 base and J shed 1 base, with 14 bases lying between them. Per the germline V gene, CDR1 is MNHNS and CDR2 is SASEGT. This CDR3 has 17 amino acids. The CDR3 DNA reads TGTGCCAGCAGTGAAGGGGCAGGGTGGTGGAGCAATCAGCCCCAGCATTTT. As protein: CASSEGAGWWSNQPQHF.

The chain carries TRBV5-4 and TRBJ2-1, with TRBD2 as a possible D gene (7 bases). CDR3 length: 15 amino acids. The germline V and J ends were trimmed by 3 bases and 9 bases, with 19 bases remaining between them. Per germline, CDR1 SGHNT and CDR2 YYREEE (reference sequence). In DNA form, the CDR3 reads TGTGCCAGCAGCTGGGGGGCGGGAGCTTTCAGTGAGCAGTTCTTC. This codes for CASSWGAGAFSEQFF.

V gene TRBV28 combines with J gene TRBJ1-4; D gene unclear. Trimming left V 8 bases short and J 8 bases short, with 21 bases between. Germline V CDR1 and CDR2: MDHEN, SYDVKM. The CDR3 loop spans 15 amino acids. The CDR3 DNA reads TGTGCCAGCCGTACCTCTGGCCCAGCGAGCGAAAAACTGTTTTTT. It yields the protein CASRTSGPASEKLFF.

V gene TRBV18 combines with J gene TRBJ2-7; D is uncertain. CDR3 size: 12 residues. In germline, CDR1 is KGHSH, CDR2 LQKENI. The germline V and J ends were trimmed by 3 bases and 6 bases, with 9 bases remaining between them. DNA for the CDR3: TGTGCCAGCTCACCGTCAGGAACCGAGCAGTACTTC. Protein sequence: CASSPSGTEQYF.

The chain recombines TRBV19 with TRBJ1-1; D not resolved. The germline gives CDR1 LNHDA, CDR2 SQIVND (reference sequence). Trimming left V 3 bases short and J 4 bases short, with 15 bases between. The CDR3 is 15 residues long. The CDR3 protein is CASSIPLGEVTEAFF. The CDR3 nucleotides read TGTGCCAGTAGTATTCCCCTTGGTGAGGTCACTGAAGCTTTCTTT. Combining the CDR3 with reference TRBV19 and TRBJ1-1 gives the whole variable domain DGGITQSPKYLFRKEGQNVTLSCEQNLNHDAMYWYRQDPGQGLRLIYYSQIVNDFQKGDIAEGYSVSREKKESFPLTVTSAQKNPTAFYLCASSIPLGEVTEAFFGQGTRLTVV.

This chain joins TRBV9 and TRBJ1-2, with D tentatively TRBD1 (5 bases). V lost 3 bases and J 5 bases, leaving 14 bases between the germline ends. This CDR3 region has 14 residues. Germline V gene lookup returns CDR1 SGDLS and CDR2 YYNGEE. CDR3 region: CASSADNGPYGYTF. The CDR3 coding sequence is TGTGCCAGCAGCGCGGACAATGGGCCTTATGGCTACACCTTC.

The gene calls are TRBV2 and TRBJ2-5; no reliable D call. Between the trimmed V and J ends, which lost 2 bases and 2 bases, there was a span of 3 bases. From germline, CDR1 is SNHLY and CDR2 FYNNEI. This CDR3 spans 12 amino acids. CDR3 coding DNA: TGTGCCAGCAGTGAACAGCAAGAGACCCAGTACTTC. As protein: CASSEQQETQYF. Drawing the rest from reference TRBV2 and TRBJ2-5, the complete variable domain is EPEVTQTPSHQVTQMGQEVILRCVPISNHLYFYWYRQILGQKVEFLVSFYNNEISEKSEIFDDQFSVERPDGSNFTLKIRSTKLEDSAMYFCASSEQQETQYFGPGTRLLVL.

The chain is built from TRBV18 and TRBJ1-1; D possibly corresponds to TRBD1 (6 bases). This CDR3 is 14 amino acids long. V lost 3 bases and J 10 bases, leaving 18 bases between the germline ends. Germline V gene lookup returns CDR1 KGHSH and CDR2 LQKENI. The CDR3 DNA is TGTGCCAGCTCACCTCCCGGAAAGGGGGTTGGAGCTTTCTTT. This sequence encodes CASSPPGKGVGAFF.

CDR3 protein: CASSQGDRSEAFF. The CDR3 DNA follows: TGTGCCAGCAGCCAAGGGGACAGGAGTGAAGCTTTCTTT. V gene TRBV4-2 combines with J gene TRBJ1-1; 8 positions match TRBD1. Germline assignment: CDR1 LGHNA and CDR2 YNFKEQ. This CDR3 is built from 13 residues. V shed 1 base, J shed 7 bases, and the junction held 2 bases outside the gene matches.

V and J are TRBV29-1 and TRBJ2-7; 8 nucleotides line up with TRBD1. The V and J ends lost 4 bases and 0 bases, in that order; junction bases with no gene match: 2. Germline lookup yields CDR1 SQVTM and CDR2 ANQGSEA. The CDR3 runs 13 residues. CDR3 amino acids: CSVGQGISYEQYF. As DNA, the CDR3 is TGCAGCGTTGGACAGGGGATCTCCTACGAGCAGTACTTC.